This T cell receptor (beta chain) is drawn from a study of shared clonotypes between healthy human individuals. Study results and caveats: The donor pool, a small one, limited the genetic and exposure-history diversity represented. Sampling covered blood only; tissue repertoires likely differ.

As for this clone: Antigen specificity is unknown.

J lost 0 bases, V lost 1 base, and 8 bases had no gene match. Germline V gene lookup returns CDR1 MGHRA and CDR2 YSYEKL. The CDR3 has 17 residues. Execution of the assay was at deep level. In the source study's methods: Because ImmunoSEQ provided only junction sequences with no quality scores, the filtering differed. Profiling relied on immunoSEQ multiplex PCR, and the TCRdb table lists in-frame clones only, not all of them. D and trimming were read from the DNA, whereas the V and J calls and clone size are those reported in that table. The data show about 1.5 million clones, with about 96% seen just once and approximately 1% held by the top ten.

The clonotype comes from a man aged 30-40 years in good health. Source material: naive CD4+ T cells sorted from blood. Regarding subset: CD45RA+ positively selected. J is TRBJ1-1 and V is TRBV4-1; TRBD1 matches 7 bases. The CDR3 DNA follows: TGCGCCAGCAGCCAAGGTTCGGGCAGGGGGGTGAACACTGAAGCTTTCTTT. It specifies CASSQGSGRGVNTEAFF.